This record covers a single T cell receptor (beta chain). The source of the sample is a study of cytomegalovirus exposure and HLA in healthy donors. V was pared by 4 bases and J by 4 bases, with 9 bases between. The CDR3 covers 13 residues. Germline lookup yields CDR1 SGHRS and CDR2 YFSETQ. Each donor was nominally healthy when sampled (though unrecorded immune exposures were likely). Vbeta (60) and Jbeta (13) primers were used in the PCR. Sequenced by immunoSEQ multiplex PCR; TCRdb stores in-frame clones only, minus some. Here the sample spans 95,000 to 150,000 clones, around 81% being singletons. V gene TRBV5-1 combines with J gene TRBJ1-3; D is uncertain. The sequenced sample consisted of PBMCs. The TCR comes from a woman aged 40 to 50 in good health and CMV-seronegative. The CDR3 is CASSPEAGNTIYF. Written as DNA, the CDR3 is TGCGCCAGCAGCCCCGAGGCCGGAAACACCATATATTTT.